The source of this T cell receptor beta chain is a study of shared T cell receptors in the human thymus. Repertoires were generated with immunoSEQ multiplex PCR, while TCRdb's copy carries only in-frame clones and drops some. The data show over 60,000 clones, nearly 95% seen once. V gave up 1 base and J gave up 3 bases; unmatched junction bases: 5. Germline assignment: CDR1 LNHNV and CDR2 YYDKDF (reference sequence). The length of the CDR3 is 15 residues. This clone was picked up one time. Source material: thymocytes. The clonotype was recovered from a human donor. This chain uses TRBV15 with TRBJ1-1; 7 nucleotides agree with TRBD1. CDR3 residues: CATSRAPTGDTEAFF. The CDR3 nucleotides are TGTGCCACCAGCAGAGCCCCCACAGGGGACACTGAAGCTTTCTTT.